Detailed here is one T cell receptor beta chain. Its target is not known. This sample is drawn from a study of cytomegalovirus exposure and HLA in healthy donors. Regarding the study as a whole: Later analysis showed most CMV-associated TCR beta chains appearing HLA-restricted. A missense DCLRE1C variant was associated with V- and J-gene trimming of TCR beta chains in a later analysis, and an independent cohort replicated the association. Apart from CMV serostatus, no immune exposure information was available. In an earlier analysis, in some 600 donors, most V segments appeared productive either ~87% or ~30% of the time.

V lost 7 bases and J 3 bases, leaving 13 bases between the germline ends. CDR3 size: 14 residues. Germline V gene data show CDR1 as MNHNS and CDR2 as SASEGT. The study ran its PCR with 60 Vbeta and 13 Jbeta primers. The table came from immunoSEQ multiplex PCR; TCRdb's copy has only in-frame clones and leaves some out. The sample comprises 100,000 or so clones, about 81% of which are singletons, and 1% to 1.5% rests with the top ten. The source material was PBMCs. The chain links TRBV6-1 to TRBJ1-5, with D possibly TRBD1 on 6 matching bases. The TCR sequence derives from a man between 25 and 39 years old in good health and CMV-seronegative. CDR3 sequence: CASTRGTTNQPQHF. CDR3 DNA: TGTGCCAGCACGAGAGGGACAACCAATCAGCCCCAGCATTTT.